Sequencing of this TCR beta chain was carried out in a study of cytomegalovirus exposure and HLA in healthy donors. The study's findings and limits: A missense DCLRE1C variant was associated with V- and J-gene trimming of TCR beta chains in a later analysis, and an independent cohort replicated the association.

The study ran its PCR with 60 Vbeta and 13 Jbeta primers. TCRdb's copy holds only in-frame clones and misses some; the assay was immunoSEQ multiplex PCR. The profile shows over 100,000 clones, roughly 78% of them singletons. This clone has just one count. The antigen is undetermined. The receptor comes from a man aged 30-40 years in good health and CMV-seronegative. Sequencing was carried out using PBMCs.

In nucleotides, the CDR3 is TGTGCCATCAGGCCGCCGGCGGGACAGGTCTATGGCTACACCTTC. Translating it yields CAIRPPAGQVYGYTF. The chain employs TRBV10-3 and TRBJ1-2; 8 positions match TRBD1. The CDR3 is made up of 15 amino acids. With V trimmed by 6 bases and J by 4 bases, 10 bases remained unmatched. The germline CDR1 and CDR2 sequences are ENHRY and SYGVKD.